Following are 18 T cell receptor beta chains from one sample sequenced in a study of cytomegalovirus exposure and HLA in healthy donors. 60 Vbeta and 13 Jbeta primers were used in PCR. Produced via immunoSEQ multiplex PCR; TCRdb's table is partial and in-frame only. The sample yields about 210,000 clones, approximately 85% seen once. The sequenced sample consisted of PBMCs. The origin of the receptors is a girl aged 2 to 9 in good health and CMV-seronegative.

The genes are TRBV25-1 and TRBJ2-3, with D tentatively TRBD1 (6 bases). Germline CDR1 and CDR2: MGHDK and SYGVNS. Trimming removed 1 base from V and 1 base from J, with 9 bases in between. The CDR3 is made up of 15 amino acids. The CDR3 nucleotides are TGTGCCAGCAGTGAATTGGCAGGGGGCACAGATACGCAGTATTTT. Amino acids: CASSELAGGTDTQYF. Full variable domain (remainder filled in from reference TRBV25-1 and TRBJ2-3): EADIYQTPRYLVIGTGKKITLECSQTMGHDKMYWYQQDPGMELHLIHYSYGVNSTEKGDLSSESTVSRIRTEHFPLTLESARPSHTSQYLCASSELAGGTDTQYFGPGTRLTVL.

The CDR3 DNA sequence: TGTGCCAGCCCTATTCAGGGAGGAGGGGATACGCAGTATTTT. This gives the protein CASPIQGGGDTQYF. The chain uses TRBV18 and TRBJ2-3, with D possibly matching TRBD2 (6 bases). The CDR3 loop spans 14 amino acids. Looked up from germline, CDR1 is KGHSH and CDR2 is LQKENI. With 8 bases removed from V and 6 bases from J, the gap between germline ends came to 18 bases.

The rearrangement joins TRBV28 to TRBJ2-3; D might be TRBD2 (6 bases). Germline lookup yields CDR1 MDHEN and CDR2 SYDVKM. The CDR3 sequence is 14 residues long. The V end was cut by 3 bases, the J end by 3 bases, with 10 bases between. The CDR3 DNA sequence: TGTGCCAGCAGTTTTGCGGGGCGTACAGATACGCAGTATTTT. Amino acid sequence: CASSFAGRTDTQYF.

The rearrangement uses TRBV10-3 and TRBJ2-2; 14 nucleotides match TRBD2. This CDR3 has 15 residues. V shed 10 bases, J shed 4 bases, and the junction held 5 bases outside the gene matches. Germline-derived CDR1 and CDR2 are ENHRY and SYGVKD. Here the CDR3 reads CATMGLAGVTGELFF. The CDR3 bases are TGTGCCACAATGGGACTAGCGGGAGTCACCGGGGAGCTGTTTTTT.

The rearrangement uses TRBV30 and TRBJ2-5, with TRBD1 matching over 8 bases. The DNA end is a closer match to TRBJ2-7, so the J assignment may be wrong. Germline V CDR1 and CDR2: GTSNPN, SVGIG (reference sequence). The length of the CDR3 is 12 residues. DNA for the CDR3: TGTGCCTGGGGGGACAGGTCTTACGAGCAGTACTTC. It encodes CAWGDRSYEQYF.

The V call is TRBV27, the J call TRBJ2-5, with a possible D match to TRBD2 (5 bases). The germline CDR1 and CDR2 sequences are MNHEY and SMNVEV (reference sequence). With 6 bases removed from V and 4 bases from J, the gap between germline ends came to 12 bases. The length of the CDR3 is 13 residues. CDR3 loop: CASRLIEGETQYF. The CDR3 region has the DNA TGTGCCAGCAGGCTAATCGAGGGAGAGACCCAGTACTTC.

V gene TRBV9 combines with J gene TRBJ2-6; a possible D gene is TRBD1 (5 bases). CDR1 and CDR2 (germline): SGDLS, YYNGEE. V was pared by 6 bases and J by 1 base, with 8 bases between. The CDR3 is 14 amino acids. CDR3 nucleotide sequence: TGTGCCAGCAACCAGGGTTCTGGGGCCAACGTCCTGACTTTC. Translated: CASNQGSGANVLTF.

The chain is built from TRBV9 and TRBJ2-4; D perhaps matches TRBD2 (6 bases). This CDR3 has 12 amino acids. V lost 4 bases, J lost 8 bases, and 10 bases lay in between. The germline CDR1 and CDR2 sequences are SGDLS and YYNGEE. The CDR3 region has the DNA TGTGCCAGCAGCCTGGGGGAGGACATTCAGTACTTC. This translates into CASSLGEDIQYF.

The chain carries TRBV5-6 and TRBJ2-5, with D possibly matching TRBD1 (5 bases). The germline V gene has CDR1 SGHDT and CDR2 YYEEEE. The CDR3 sequence is 14 residues long. The V and J ends lost 0 bases and 5 bases respectively, with 11 bases between them. CDR3 nucleotide sequence: TGTGCCAGCAGCTTGGCCAGGGATTTGGAGACCCAGTACTTC. Its translation is CASSLARDLETQYF. The full variable domain, with the rest looked up from reference TRBV5-6 and TRBJ2-5, is DAGVTQSPTHLIKTRGQQVTLRCSPKSGHDTVSWYQQALGQGPQFIFQYYEEEERQRGNFPDRFSGHQFPNYSSELNVNALLLGDSALYLCASSLARDLETQYFGPGTRLLVL.

The chain employs TRBV15 and TRBJ1-1; unclear D gene. Trimming removed 9 bases at V and 0 bases at J, with 11 bases between. Germline CDR1 LNHNV, CDR2 YYDKDF (reference sequence). This CDR3 contains 13 residues. Here the CDR3 DNA reads TGTGCCACTGGGTTACAGATGAACACTGAAGCTTTCTTT. It is translated as CATGLQMNTEAFF.

The CDR3 DNA reads TGCGCCAGCAGCCAAGAAGGGGGAACATCCCTCTACGAGCAGTACTTC. Translating gives CASSQEGGTSLYEQYF. The chain is built from TRBV4-1 and TRBJ2-7; possibly TRBD1 for D (6 bases). CDR1 and CDR2 (germline): MGHRA, YSYEKL. V lost 0 bases, J lost 3 bases, and 15 bases lay in between. The CDR3 is 16 residues long.

The chain carries TRBV5-4 and TRBJ1-2; no clear D gene. Trimming stripped 1 base from V and 5 bases from J, with 12 bases between. CDR3 length: 14 amino acids. CDR1 is SGHNT and CDR2 is YYREEE in the germline V gene (reference sequence). The CDR3 loop reads CASSLSVREYGYTF. As DNA, the CDR3 is TGTGCCAGCAGCTTGAGTGTACGGGAGTATGGCTACACCTTC.

The chain has TRBV28 and TRBJ2-7; maybe TRBD1 (6 bases). This CDR3 comprises 13 residues. Per the germline V gene, CDR1 is MDHEN and CDR2 is SYDVKM. V gave up 3 bases and J gave up 3 bases, with 9 bases separating them. CDR3 nucleotides: TGTGCCAGCAGTTTCCGGACAGTCTACGAGCAGTACTTC. Translated, it gives CASSFRTVYEQYF.

The V call is TRBV6-5, the J call TRBJ1-6; unclear D gene. V lost 9 bases and J lost 0, with 9 bases in between. Germline V CDR1 and CDR2: MNHEY, SVGAGI. CDR3 length: 14 residues. CDR3 sequence (DNA): TGTGCCAGTACTAGGAGCTCCTATAATTCACCCCTCCACTTT. It encodes CASTRSSYNSPLHF.

The chain links TRBV7-9 to TRBJ2-6; D is perhaps TRBD1 (6 bases). Germline CDR1 is SEHNR and CDR2 is FQNEAQ (reference sequence). The CDR3 consists of 16 residues. V was cut by 1 base and J by 7 bases, with 14 bases left in between. The CDR3 bases are TGTGCCAGCAGCTTAGAGTCGGTAGGGGGTGCCAACGTCCTGACTTTC. Amino acid sequence: CASSLESVGGANVLTF. Filled out from reference TRBV7-9 and TRBJ2-6, the complete variable domain reads DTGVSQNPRHKITKRGQNVTFRCDPISEHNRLYWYRQTLGQGPEFLTYFQNEAQLEKSRLLSDRFSAERPKGSFSTLEIQRTEQGDSAMYLCASSLESVGGANVLTFGAGSRLTVL.

This clone occurred a few times. This chain links TRBV7-2 with TRBJ2-7, with TRBD2 matching 8 bases. Germline V lookup: CDR1 SGHTA, CDR2 FQGNSA. The CDR3 consists of 14 residues. Unmatched junction bases numbered 5, after V lost 5 bases and J lost 2 bases. CDR3 sequence (DNA): TGTGCCAGCAGCGTAAGCGGGGGCCCCTACGAGCAGTACTTC. Translation: CASSVSGGPYEQYF.

The rearrangement joins TRBV20-1 to TRBJ1-1, with 8 nucleotides matching TRBD1. The V and J ends lost 6 bases and 10 bases, in that order; junction bases with no gene match: 7. This CDR3 comprises 11 residues. From germline, CDR1 is DFQATT and CDR2 SNEGSKA (reference sequence). This CDR3 reads CSAIPQGAAFF. The CDR3 DNA is TGCAGTGCCATACCTCAGGGGGCAGCTTTCTTT.

The sample holds one count of this clone. The V call is TRBV5-1, the J call TRBJ2-2; D is unclear. Germline V lookup: CDR1 SGHRS, CDR2 YFSETQ. There are 14 residues in the CDR3. The V end was cut by 0 bases, the J end by 6 bases, with 9 bases between. CDR3 loop: CASSLESRAGELFF. In DNA, the CDR3 is TGCGCCAGCAGCTTGGAGTCTAGAGCCGGGGAGCTGTTTTTT. Based on the CDR3 plus reference TRBV5-1 and TRBJ2-2, the full variable domain is KAGVTQTPRYLIKTRGQQVTLSCSPISGHRSVSWYQQTPGQGLQFLFEYFSETQRNKGNFPGRFSGRQFSNSRSEMNVSTLELGDSALYLCASSLESRAGELFFGEGSRLTVL.